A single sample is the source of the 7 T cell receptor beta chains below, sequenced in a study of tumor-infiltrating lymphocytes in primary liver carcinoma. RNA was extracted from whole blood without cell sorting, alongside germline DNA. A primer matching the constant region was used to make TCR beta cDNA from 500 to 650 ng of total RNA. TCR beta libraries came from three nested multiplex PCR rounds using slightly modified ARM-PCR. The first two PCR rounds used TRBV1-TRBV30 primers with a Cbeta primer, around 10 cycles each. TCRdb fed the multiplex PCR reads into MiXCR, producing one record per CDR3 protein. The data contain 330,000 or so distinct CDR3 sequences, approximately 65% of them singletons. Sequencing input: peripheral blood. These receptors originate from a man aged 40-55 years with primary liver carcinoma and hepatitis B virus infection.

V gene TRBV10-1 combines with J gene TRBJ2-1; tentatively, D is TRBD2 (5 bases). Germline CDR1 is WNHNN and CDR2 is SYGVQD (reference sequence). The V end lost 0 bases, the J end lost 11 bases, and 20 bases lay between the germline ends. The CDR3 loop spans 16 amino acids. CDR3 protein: CASSESLNTGENKQFF. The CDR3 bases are TGCGCCAGCAGTGAGTCGCTCAACACCGGGGAGAATAAGCAGTTCTTC.

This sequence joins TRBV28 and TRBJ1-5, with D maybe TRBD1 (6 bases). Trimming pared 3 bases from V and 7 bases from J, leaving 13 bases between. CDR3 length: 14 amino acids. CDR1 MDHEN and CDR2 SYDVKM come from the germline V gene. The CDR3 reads CASSFVQGGQPQHF. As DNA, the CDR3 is TGTGCCAGCAGTTTCGTACAGGGAGGCCAGCCCCAGCATTTT.

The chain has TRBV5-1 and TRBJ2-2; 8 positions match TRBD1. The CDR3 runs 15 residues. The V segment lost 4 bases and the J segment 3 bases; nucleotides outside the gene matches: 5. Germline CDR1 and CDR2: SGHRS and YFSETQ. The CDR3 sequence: CASSMGQEDTGELFF. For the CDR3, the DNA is TGCGCCAGCAGCATGGGACAGGAGGACACCGGGGAGCTGTTTTTT. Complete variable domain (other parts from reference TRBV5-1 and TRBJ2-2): KAGVTQTPRYLIKTRGQQVTLSCSPISGHRSVSWYQQTPGQGLQFLFEYFSETQRNKGNFPGRFSGRQFSNSRSEMNVSTLELGDSALYLCASSMGQEDTGELFFGEGSRLTVL.

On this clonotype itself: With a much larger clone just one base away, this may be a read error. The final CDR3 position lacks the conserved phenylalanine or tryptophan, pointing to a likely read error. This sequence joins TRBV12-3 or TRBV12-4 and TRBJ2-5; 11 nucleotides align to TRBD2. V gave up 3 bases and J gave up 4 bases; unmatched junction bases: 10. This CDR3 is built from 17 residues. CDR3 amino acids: CASSFQVTSGNRETQYI. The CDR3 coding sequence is TGTGCCAGCAGTTTCCAAGTGACTAGCGGGAACAGAGAGACCCAGTACATC.

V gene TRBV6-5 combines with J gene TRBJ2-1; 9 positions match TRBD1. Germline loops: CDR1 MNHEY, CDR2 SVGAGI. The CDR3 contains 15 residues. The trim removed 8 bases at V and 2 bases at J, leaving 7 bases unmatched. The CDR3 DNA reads TGTGCCAGCTGTCAAACAGGGGGCGCCTACAATGAGCAGTTCTTC. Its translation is CASCQTGGAYNEQFF.

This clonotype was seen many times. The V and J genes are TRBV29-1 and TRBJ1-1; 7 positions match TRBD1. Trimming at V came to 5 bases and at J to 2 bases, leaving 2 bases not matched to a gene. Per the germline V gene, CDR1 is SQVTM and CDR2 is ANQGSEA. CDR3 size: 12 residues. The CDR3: CSVRQGNTEAFF. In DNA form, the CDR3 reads TGCAGCGTTCGACAGGGCAACACTGAAGCTTTCTTT.

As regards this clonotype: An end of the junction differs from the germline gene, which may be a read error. The CDR3 loop reads CASTRPSIDEQSF. CDR3 DNA sequence: TGTGCAAGCACACGACCCTCTATAGATGAGCAGTCCTTC. J is TRBJ2-1 and V is TRBV6-5; no definite D call. The CDR3 contains 13 residues. CDR1 and CDR2 (germline): MNHEY, SVGAGI.